This is a list of T cell receptor beta chains from one sample in a study of cytomegalovirus exposure and HLA in healthy donors. Data came from immunoSEQ multiplex PCR; TCRdb stores just in-frame clones and leaves some out. The sample records 200,000 or so clones, approximately 86% being singletons. Sequencing was carried out using PBMCs. These receptors were taken from a woman aged 18-30 years in good health and CMV-seronegative. CDR3s include the opening cysteine and the closing phenylalanine or tryptophan. A D gene is named only where the DNA matches it firmly. Clone size is not always given. Where it is, it says once, few, many or a class for expanded clones.

>TRBJ2-2|TRBV6-1|once|-
CASSVSGNTGELFF
TGTGCCAGCAGTGTTAGCGGAAACACCGGGGAGCTGTTTTTT
>TRBJ2-7|TRBV30|few|-
CAWSRGGSYEQYF
TGTGCCTGGAGTAGAGGGGGCTCCTACGAGCAGTACTTC
>TRBJ1-2|TRBV14|-|-
CASSRDTHYGYTF
TGTGCCAGCAGTCGGGACACGCACTATGGCTACACCTTC
>TRBJ2-3|TRBV14|-|-
CASSPLNGGPSTDTQYF
TGTGCCAGCAGCCCTCTTAACGGCGGCCCTAGCACAGATACGCAGTATTTT
>TRBJ2-1|TRBV29-1|-|TRBD2
CSVVASGSSYNEQFF
TGCAGCGTTGTAGCTAGCGGCAGCTCCTACAATGAGCAGTTCTTC
>TRBJ2-2|TRBV6-1|-|TRBD1
CASSEPGQAELFF
TGTGCCAGCAGTGAACCAGGACAGGCGGAGCTGTTTTTT
>TRBJ2-7|TRBV27|-|TRBD1
CASSLSGGPYEQYF
TGTGCCAGCAGTTTATCAGGGGGCCCCTACGAGCAGTACTTC
>TRBJ2-1|TRBV5-1|-|TRBD2
CASSPRPGTSLAQFF
TGCGCCAGCAGCCCCCGCCCCGGGACTAGTCTGGCGCAGTTCTTC
>TRBJ2-1|TRBV11-2|once|-
CASSLVREIRNEQFF
TGTGCCAGCAGCTTAGTCCGGGAGATTAGGAATGAGCAGTTCTTC
>TRBJ2-1|TRBV7-6|-|-
CASSLATRGPYNEQFF
TGTGCCAGCAGCTTAGCGACCAGAGGCCCTTACAATGAGCAGTTCTTC
>TRBJ2-7|TRBV28|-|TRBD2
CASSFPMGGEQYF
TGTGCCAGCAGTTTCCCCATGGGAGGGGAGCAGTACTTC
>TRBJ2-7|TRBV19|few|-
CASSIAGKQYF
TGTGCCAGTAGTATAGCAGGGAAGCAGTACTTC
>TRBJ1-2|TRBV7-8|-|TRBD1
CASSQDRASYGYTF
TGTGCCAGCAGCCAAGACAGGGCTAGCTATGGCTACACCTTC
>TRBJ2-1|TRBV5-1|-|-
CASSLGPGNNEQFF
TGCGCCAGCAGCTTGGGCCCGGGGAACAATGAGCAGTTCTTC
>TRBJ2-1|TRBV13|once|TRBD2
CASSLERLAGVWSYNEQFF
TGTGCCAGCAGCTTAGAGAGACTAGCGGGAGTTTGGTCCTACAATGAGCAGTTCTTC
>TRBJ2-5|TRBV9|-|-
CASSQGGVQETQYF
TGTGCCAGTTCCCAGGGTGGAGTACAAGAGACCCAGTACTTC
>TRBJ1-1|TRBV2|-|-
CASRNEQGGNTEAFF
TGTGCCAGCAGAAATGAACAGGGCGGGAACACTGAAGCTTTCTTT
>TRBJ2-1|TRBV28|-|-
CASSLVVGAATYNEQFF
TGTGCCAGCAGTTTAGTTGTGGGGGCAGCAACCTACAATGAGCAGTTCTTC
>TRBJ2-3|TRBV9|-|TRBD1
CASSVERTGGADTQYF
TGTGCCAGCAGCGTAGAGAGGACAGGGGGAGCAGATACGCAGTATTTT
>TRBJ2-3|TRBV9|-|TRBD2
CASSVATSGRDTLSTDTQYF
TGTGCCAGCAGCGTAGCGACTAGCGGGAGGGACACCCTTAGCACAGATACGCAGTATTTT
>TRBJ2-5|TRBV4-2|few|-
CASSQEVGVPETQYF
TGTGCCAGCAGCCAAGAGGTAGGGGTCCCCGAGACCCAGTACTTC
>TRBJ1-2|TRBV27|-|-
CASSLNLRGGVNGYTF
TGTGCCAGCAGTCTGAACCTCCGAGGCGGGGTTAATGGCTACACCTTC
>TRBJ2-1|TRBV6-4|-|-
CASNGNEQFF
TGTGCCAGCAACGGCAATGAGCAGTTCTTC
>TRBJ2-7|TRBV6-5|once|-
CASSYKLGGYEQYF
TGTGCCAGCAGTTACAAACTAGGCGGGTACGAGCAGTACTTC
>TRBJ2-7|TRBV19|-|-
CASSFGASGDIAYEQYF
TGTGCCAGTAGTTTCGGGGCCTCAGGGGATATTGCCTACGAGCAGTACTTC
>TRBJ2-1|TRBV28|-|TRBD2
CASSKLLAGVFNEQFF
TGTGCCAGCAGCAAACTACTAGCGGGAGTGTTCAATGAGCAGTTCTTC
>TRBJ2-7|TRBV11-2|-|TRBD2
CASSFRLAGGLGTYEQYF
TGTGCCAGCAGCTTTAGACTAGCGGGAGGCCTCGGGACCTACGAGCAGTACTTC
>TRBJ1-2|TRBV6-4|-|TRBD1
CASSPGQGADRYGYTF
TGTGCCAGCAGTCCGGGACAGGGGGCGGATCGCTATGGCTACACCTTC
>TRBJ1-2|TRBV27|-|TRBD1
CASRTDRGYGYTF
TGTGCCAGCAGGACGGACAGGGGATACGGCTACACCTTC
>TRBJ2-7|TRBV19|-|TRBD2
CASSTPDSSGGEQYF
TGTGCCAGTAGTACCCCGGATTCTAGCGGGGGCGAGCAGTACTTC
>TRBJ1-2|TRBV19|once|-
CASSTTVTANYGYTF
TGTGCCAGTAGTACGACAGTTACAGCTAACTATGGCTACACCTTC
>TRBJ2-1|TRBV27|-|-
CASSPRPGTAGEFF
TGTGCCAGCAGTCCACGTCCCGGGACAGCGGGGGAGTTCTTC
>TRBJ2-7|TRBV6-1|-|-
CASSKGQGPFSYEQYF
TGTGCCAGCAGTAAAGGCCAGGGGCCCTTCTCCTACGAGCAGTACTTC
>TRBJ2-5|TRBV19|-|-
CASSRNGGAETQYF
TGTGCCAGTAGTCGAAATGGAGGGGCAGAGACCCAGTACTTC
>TRBJ2-3|TRBV9|-|-
CASSLSQGNTDTQYF
TGTGCCAGCAGCCTGTCACAGGGTAACACAGATACGCAGTATTTT
>TRBJ1-1|TRBV5-1|-|TRBD1
CASSGGGQGVGTEAFF
TGCGCCAGCAGCGGGGGGGGACAGGGAGTGGGCACTGAAGCTTTCTTT
>TRBJ1-1|TRBV19|few|TRBD1
CASRGQLNTEAFF
TGTGCCAGTAGGGGACAGCTGAACACTGAAGCTTTCTTT
>TRBJ2-5|TRBV10-3|-|TRBD2
CAISESPGGRETQYF
TGTGCCATCAGTGAAAGCCCGGGGGGTAGAGAGACCCAGTACTTC
>TRBJ1-2|TRBV27|once|TRBD1
CASPNRDRGPRSYGYTF
TGTGCCAGCCCGAACCGGGACAGGGGGCCCCGTAGCTATGGCTACACCTTC
>TRBJ1-4|TRBV4-3|-|-
CASSQDYSEQAEKLFF
TGCGCCAGCAGCCAAGACTACTCGGAGCAAGCCGAAAAACTGTTTTTT